A single sample is the source of the 27 T cell receptor beta chains below, sequenced in a study of T-cell memory formation after mild COVID-19. TCRdb reprocessed the 5' RACE reads via MiXCR and lists one record per CDR3 protein. The data hold some 350,000 distinct CDR3 sequences, with approximately 16% observed a single time. Sequenced sample: PBMCs or a T cell subset sorted from them (not recorded which). The receptors come from a man aged 18 to 29 who had mild COVID-19 (a few samples of this study predate the infection). Cell type and time point are not known.

The rearrangement uses TRBV6-5 and TRBJ1-4; possible D gene TRBD1, 5 bases. CDR3 length equals 15 residues. In germline, CDR1 is MNHEY, CDR2 SVGAGI. V was cut by 0 bases and J by 7 bases, with 12 bases left in between. CDR3: CASSYSSGGSEKLFF. CDR3 in DNA: TGTGCCAGCAGTTACTCGAGCGGGGGTAGTGAAAAACTGTTTTTT.

This sequence joins TRBV29-1 and TRBJ2-5; 11 positions match TRBD1. The CDR3 has 14 amino acids. With 6 bases clipped from V and 4 bases from J, the junction kept 7 bases outside the gene matches. Looked up from germline, CDR1 is SQVTM and CDR2 is ANQGSEA. For the CDR3, the DNA is TGCAGCGTAACCGGGACAGGGGGACGAGAGACCCAGTACTTC. It encodes CSVTGTGGRETQYF. Using reference TRBV29-1 and TRBJ2-5 for the parts outside the CDR3, the full variable domain is SAVISQKPSRDICQRGTSLTIQCQVDSQVTMMFWYRQQPGQSLTLIATANQGSEATYESGFVIDKFPISRPNLTFSTLTVSNMSPEDSSIYLCSVTGTGGRETQYFGPGTRLLVL.

V is TRBV5-1 and J is TRBJ2-5; 9 nucleotides agree with TRBD1. The germline CDR1 and CDR2 sequences are SGHRS and YFSETQ. V lost 5 bases, J lost 14 bases, and 7 bases stayed unmatched. The CDR3 has 11 residues. CDR3 protein: CASRSQGALYF. The CDR3 nucleotides read TGCGCCAGCAGGTCACAGGGGGCTCTTTACTTC.

The chain recombines TRBV28 with TRBJ1-5; D not resolved. The CDR3 loop spans 15 amino acids. V lost 7 bases to trimming and J lost 7 bases, with 20 bases between them. From germline, CDR1 is MDHEN and CDR2 SYDVKM. CDR3 amino acids: CASTTQSGWGQPQHF. The CDR3 nucleotides read TGTGCCAGCACCACACAGTCGGGGTGGGGACAGCCCCAGCATTTT.

This chain joins TRBV20-1 and TRBJ1-1, with D tentatively TRBD1 (5 bases). The germline V gene encodes CDR1 DFQATT and CDR2 SNEGSKA (reference sequence). The CDR3 covers 12 residues. Trimming removed 0 bases at V and 8 bases at J, with 10 bases between. The CDR3 is CSARERGWEAFF. CDR3 sequence (DNA): TGCAGTGCTAGAGAGCGGGGGTGGGAAGCTTTCTTT.

The chain combines TRBV9 with TRBJ1-1, with 7 bases that match TRBD1. The CDR3 has 15 residues. V shed 5 bases, J shed 0 bases, and the junction held 7 bases outside the gene matches. From germline, CDR1 is SGDLS and CDR2 YYNGEE. CDR3 coding DNA: TGTGCCAGCAGTCTACAGGGGAACTTGAACACTGAAGCTTTCTTT. It yields the protein CASSLQGNLNTEAFF.

V is TRBV20-1 and J is TRBJ2-1; D uncertain. V was shortened by 6 bases and J by 7 bases, with 7 bases between the two germline ends. The CDR3 contains 10 residues. Germline-derived CDR1 and CDR2 are DFQATT and SNEGSKA (reference sequence). CDR3 in DNA: TGCAGTGCCTACGGGAATGAGCAGTTCTTC. Translating it yields CSAYGNEQFF.

The chain links TRBV5-6 to TRBJ2-1; 10 bases map to TRBD1. The CDR3 is 14 residues long. Germline CDR1 SGHDT, CDR2 YYEEEE. Losses at the gene ends were 6 bases for V and 9 bases for J; bases not matched to a gene: 9. CDR3 amino acids: CASTPGQGFPEQFF. Written as DNA, the CDR3 is TGTGCCAGCACCCCGGGACAGGGGTTCCCTGAGCAGTTCTTC.

The gene calls are TRBV7-7 and TRBJ2-1; TRBD2 matches 10 bases. Per the germline V gene, CDR1 is SSHAT and CDR2 is FNYEAQ (reference sequence). There are 14 residues in the CDR3. The V gene end was trimmed by 1 base and the J gene end by 9 bases; junction bases not matched to a gene: 3. The CDR3 DNA follows: TGTGCCAGCAGCTTAGATAGCGGGGGGTTTGAGCAGTTCTTC. Amino acids: CASSLDSGGFEQFF.

In this sample, this clonotype turned up many times. The chain couples TRBV5-1 to TRBJ2-2, with D unresolved. This CDR3 spans 14 amino acids. V was trimmed by 2 bases and J by 4 bases, leaving 9 bases between them. Germline CDR1 SGHRS, CDR2 YFSETQ. CDR3: CASSFRGGTGELFF. The CDR3 DNA follows: TGCGCCAGCAGCTTTCGTGGCGGCACCGGGGAGCTGTTTTTT.

The chain couples TRBV10-3 to TRBJ2-1; possibly TRBD2 for D (7 bases). V lost 8 bases and J 8 bases, leaving 22 bases between the germline ends. Per germline, CDR1 ENHRY and CDR2 SYGVKD. The length of the CDR3 is 15 residues. For the CDR3, the DNA is TGTGCCATCGGCTGGTGGGGGGGGCTAAGCGATGAGCAGTTCTTC. It yields the protein CAIGWWGGLSDEQFF.

The sample holds a few counts of this clonotype. The chain employs TRBV19 and TRBJ1-2, with TRBD1 matching over 7 bases. This CDR3 region has 13 residues. V was clipped by 7 bases and J by 5 bases; unmatched bases: 7. Germline V lookup: CDR1 LNHDA, CDR2 SQIVND (reference sequence). The CDR3 sequence: CASKTTGPYGYTF. In DNA form, the CDR3 reads TGTGCCAGTAAAACGACAGGGCCTTATGGCTACACCTTC. The variable domain in full, with the rest retrieved from reference TRBV19 and TRBJ1-2, is DGGITQSPKYLFRKEGQNVTLSCEQNLNHDAMYWYRQDPGQGLRLIYYSQIVNDFQKGDIAEGYSVSREKKESFPLTVTSAQKNPTAFYLCASKTTGPYGYTFGSGTRLTVV.

This clonotype has only a few counts. This sequence joins TRBV7-3 and TRBJ1-1, with unresolved D. The V gene's germline CDR1 is SGHTA and CDR2 FQGTGA. V was trimmed by 0 bases and J by 6 bases, leaving 17 bases between them. This CDR3 is 16 amino acids long. For the CDR3, the DNA is TGTGCCAGCAGCTTAACCCCATTTACTAACCAGGCTGAAGCTTTCTTT. This encodes CASSLTPFTNQAEAFF. The full variable domain, with the rest looked up from reference TRBV7-3 and TRBJ1-1, is GAGVSQTPSNKVTEKGKYVELRCDPISGHTALYWYRQSLGQGPEFLIYFQGTGAADDSGLPNDRFFAVRPEGSVSTLKIQRTERGDSAVYLCASSLTPFTNQAEAFFGQGTRLTVV.

The sample holds a few counts of this clonotype. The chain recombines TRBV6-2 or TRBV6-3 with TRBJ2-2; D possibly corresponds to TRBD2 (6 bases). V shed 6 bases and J shed 6 bases, with 11 bases lying between them. The CDR3 extends over 13 amino acids. Germline CDR1 MNHEY, CDR2 SVGEGT. The CDR3 loop reads CASSNGLSGELFF. CDR3 nucleotides: TGTGCCAGCAGCAATGGACTATCCGGGGAGCTGTTTTTT.

Ten or more counts support this clonotype. The V call is TRBV6-1, the J call TRBJ2-2; D gene uncertain. Trimming left V 0 bases short and J 3 bases short, with 2 bases between. The CDR3 consists of 13 residues. Germline V gives CDR1 MNHNS, CDR2 SASEGT. CDR3 sequence reads: CASSEADTGELFF. The DNA for the CDR3 is TGTGCCAGCAGTGAAGCGGACACCGGGGAGCTGTTTTTT.

This clonotype was counted between two and nine times. This CDR3 reads CASSEVGARTDTQYF. The CDR3 nucleotides are TGTGCCAGCAGTGAAGTGGGGGCCCGCACAGATACGCAGTATTTT. V and J are TRBV2 and TRBJ2-3; TRBD1 might be the D (6 bases). In germline, CDR1 is SNHLY, CDR2 FYNNEI. The CDR3 length is 15 residues. Trimming removed 1 base at V and 1 base at J, with 9 bases between. The whole variable domain, filled in from reference TRBV2 and TRBJ2-3, reads EPEVTQTPSHQVTQMGQEVILRCVPISNHLYFYWYRQILGQKVEFLVSFYNNEISEKSEIFDDQFSVERPDGSNFTLKIRSTKLEDSAMYFCASSEVGARTDTQYFGPGTRLTVL.

This chain connects TRBV28 to TRBJ2-3; 9 bases are shared with TRBD2. Germline assignment: CDR1 MDHEN and CDR2 SYDVKM. CDR3 length: 15 residues. The trim removed 3 bases at V and 3 bases at J, leaving 4 bases unmatched. CDR3 nucleotide sequence: TGTGCCAGCAGTTTTGATAGCGGGGGTACAGATACGCAGTATTTT. This gives the protein CASSFDSGGTDTQYF.

This chain uses TRBV12-3 or TRBV12-4 with TRBJ1-2; D remains unclear. This CDR3 region has 14 residues. V lost 7 bases and J lost 7, with 19 bases in between. The CDR3 DNA sequence: TGTGCCAGCAACCTTAAGGAGCGGGGTGTTGGCTACACCTTC. This encodes CASNLKERGVGYTF.

In its sample, this clonotype was seen a few times. The CDR3 DNA reads as TGTGCCAGCAGCGCGGGGACTAGCGGGGGCATCAATGAGCAGTTCTTC. The encoded protein is CASSAGTSGGINEQFF. The chain has TRBV7-3 and TRBJ2-1; 14 nucleotides align to TRBD2. V lost 5 bases and J lost 6; bases outside the gene matches: 6. Germline loops: CDR1 SGHTA, CDR2 FQGTGA. There are 16 residues in the CDR3.

The V gene is TRBV7-9, the J gene TRBJ1-2; possible D gene TRBD1, 5 bases. Germline CDR1 and CDR2: SEHNR and FQNEAQ (reference sequence). The CDR3 spans 11 residues. The ends were cut back, 2 bases at V and 8 bases at J, with 6 bases in the middle. The CDR3 DNA sequence: TGTGCCAGCAGCTTACGGGGCGGCTACACCTTC. Amino acid sequence: CASSLRGGYTF.

The chain couples TRBV29-1 to TRBJ2-3; D remains unclear. Trimming pared 0 bases from V and 3 bases from J, leaving 7 bases between. The V gene's germline CDR1 is SQVTM and CDR2 ANQGSEA. This CDR3 contains 13 residues. As DNA, the CDR3 is TGCAGCGTTGAAGATGACCGGACAGATACGCAGTATTTT. Its translation: CSVEDDRTDTQYF.

This clonotype was counted a few times. The V gene is TRBV4-2, the J gene TRBJ1-2; 7 bases are a match to TRBD1. Germline CDR1 and CDR2: LGHNA and YNFKEQ. V lost 1 base, J lost 4 bases, and 0 bases stayed unmatched. This CDR3 is built from 13 residues. The DNA for the CDR3 is TGTGCCAGCAGCCAAGGGGACAGCTATGGCTACACCTTC. It translates to CASSQGDSYGYTF.

CDR3 bases: TGTGCCACCAGCAGCGGACGGGGTCAGAATACGCAGTATTTT. Amino acid sequence: CATSSGRGQNTQYF. This chain joins TRBV15 and TRBJ2-3; tentative D call: TRBD2 (5 bases). The V end lost 3 bases, the J end lost 7 bases, and 14 bases lay between the germline ends. Germline-derived CDR1 and CDR2 are LNHNV and YYDKDF (reference sequence). This CDR3 spans 14 amino acids.

The rearrangement links TRBV7-8 to TRBJ2-2; a possible D gene is TRBD2 (5 bases). Germline V gene data show CDR1 as SGHVS and CDR2 as FQNEAQ. The CDR3 sequence is 16 residues long. V lost 4 bases, J lost 4 bases, and 16 bases lay in between. The CDR3 DNA follows: TGTGCCAGCAGCTCCGCAGAGGGAATAAGCACCGGGGAGCTGTTTTTT. Translating it yields CASSSAEGISTGELFF.

V gene TRBV27 combines with J gene TRBJ1-5, with D possibly being TRBD1 (5 bases). With 3 bases removed from V and 4 bases from J, the gap between germline ends came to 7 bases. Per germline, CDR1 MNHEY and CDR2 SMNVEV (reference sequence). CDR3 length equals 13 residues. The CDR3 DNA reads as TGTGCCAGCAGTTTCAGGGAAAATCAGCCCCAGCATTTT. It yields the protein CASSFRENQPQHF.

This sequence joins TRBV23-1 and TRBJ2-5; TRBD1 matches 11 bases. TRBV23-1 is identified as an open reading frame with a role that is uncertain. Trimming at V came to 3 bases and at J to 4 bases, leaving 4 bases not matched to a gene. The CDR3 extends over 15 amino acids. CDR3 bases: TGCGCCAGCAGTCAGAGGACAGGGGGCCCAGAGACCCAGTACTTC. Protein product: CASSQRTGGPETQYF.

This rearrangement joins TRBV20-1 to TRBJ2-3; D is undetermined. Trimming stripped 6 bases from V and 0 bases from J, with 19 bases between. The CDR3 runs to 16 residues. CDR1 is DFQATT, CDR2 SNEGSKA, per germline (reference sequence). CDR3 DNA: TGCAGTGCCCGACGACTTAGAACTACTAGCACAGATACGCAGTATTTT. Protein sequence: CSARRLRTTSTDTQYF.